These 6 T cell receptor beta chains share one sample of origin, sequenced in a study of blood T cell repertoires in COVID-19. This table comes from immunoSEQ multiplex PCR, and its TCRdb copy is limited to in-frame clones, with some not included. The sample contains under 300,000 clones, more than 70% of which appear only once. Sequenced input: PBMCs or T cells enriched from blood (not recorded which). The origin of the receptors is a woman in her thirties or forties with acute COVID-19.

The chain joins TRBV10-3 to TRBJ1-5; D is possibly TRBD1 (6 bases). CDR1 and CDR2 (germline): ENHRY, SYGVKD. The CDR3 has 13 amino acids. With 7 bases removed from V and 3 bases from J, the gap between germline ends came to 10 bases. The CDR3 coding sequence is TGTGCCATCAAAGGACAGCTCAATCAGCCCCAGCATTTT. Protein: CAIKGQLNQPQHF.

This rearrangement joins TRBV7-9 to TRBJ1-2; TRBD1 is a possible D gene (6 bases). The CDR3 length is 14 residues. The ends were cut back, 2 bases at V and 9 bases at J, with 16 bases in the middle. Germline V gives CDR1 SEHNR, CDR2 FQNEAQ (reference sequence). The CDR3 loop is CASSLYEGGTRYTF. CDR3 sequence (DNA): TGTGCCAGCAGCTTATATGAGGGGGGGACACGCTACACCTTC. The full variable domain, in which reference TRBV7-9 and TRBJ1-2 provide the parts outside the CDR3, is DTGVSQNPRHKITKRGQNVTFRCDPISEHNRLYWYRQTLGQGPEFLTYFQNEAQLEKSRLLSDRFSAERPKGSFSTLEIQRTEQGDSAMYLCASSLYEGGTRYTFGSGTRLTVV.

The chain recombines TRBV27 with TRBJ1-4, with 7 bases aligning to TRBD1. The germline gives CDR1 MNHEY, CDR2 SMNVEV (reference sequence). J gave up 11 bases and V 5 bases, and 11 bases lay outside the gene matches. The CDR3 length is 14 residues. The CDR3 is CASSPAGGPGKLFF. Here the CDR3 DNA reads TGTGCCAGCAGTCCCGCAGGGGGGCCTGGCAAACTGTTTTTT.

This chain connects TRBV19 to TRBJ2-1; D may be TRBD1 (5 bases). Trimming stripped 7 bases from V and 4 bases from J, with 11 bases between. The CDR3 has 13 amino acids. CDR1 and CDR2 from the germline V gene are LNHDA and SQIVND (reference sequence). As DNA, the CDR3 is TGTGCCAGTAAAATTGACAGATACAATGAGCAGTTCTTC. Translated: CASKIDRYNEQFF. The complete variable domain, with remaining parts taken from reference TRBV19 and TRBJ2-1, reads DGGITQSPKYLFRKEGQNVTLSCEQNLNHDAMYWYRQDPGQGLRLIYYSQIVNDFQKGDIAEGYSVSREKKESFPLTVTSAQKNPTAFYLCASKIDRYNEQFFGPGTRLTVL.

This clone has a single count. This chain joins TRBV11-3 and TRBJ1-1, with 10 bases fitting TRBD1. The CDR3 is made up of 14 amino acids. Germline V lookup: CDR1 SGHNT, CDR2 YENEEA. With V trimmed by 1 base and J by 10 bases, 6 bases remained unmatched. Here the CDR3 reads CASSLGGQGLLAFF. CDR3 nucleotides: TGTGCCAGCAGCTTAGGGGGACAGGGGCTGTTAGCTTTCTTT.

The genes are TRBV7-9 and TRBJ2-1; 11 bases align to TRBD2. This CDR3 has 17 amino acids. With 5 bases clipped from V and 4 bases from J, the junction kept 10 bases outside the gene matches. Germline loops: CDR1 SEHNR, CDR2 FQNEAQ (reference sequence). CDR3 residues: CASSAAIAGGNYNEQFF. The DNA of the CDR3 is TGTGCCAGCAGCGCCGCGATAGCGGGAGGGAATTACAATGAGCAGTTCTTC. Complete variable domain (other parts from reference TRBV7-9 and TRBJ2-1): DTGVSQNPRHKITKRGQNVTFRCDPISEHNRLYWYRQTLGQGPEFLTYFQNEAQLEKSRLLSDRFSAERPKGSFSTLEIQRTEQGDSAMYLCASSAAIAGGNYNEQFFGPGTRLTVL.